Sequencing of this TCR beta chain was carried out in a study of shared clonotypes between healthy human individuals. All the donors were Caucasian adults who lived in Nashville, Tennessee. Trimming cost V 8 bases and J 2 bases; bases outside gene matches: 4. Germline assignment: CDR1 WSHSY and CDR2 SAAADI. The CDR3 spans 14 residues. Profiling relied on immunoSEQ multiplex PCR, and the TCRdb table lists in-frame clones only, not all of them. The sample carries approximately 470,000 clones, around 80% recorded once. This TCR was recovered from a woman aged 40 to 50 in good health. Some clones in this sample may be carry-over from other donors' samples. The chain uses TRBV10-2 and TRBJ2-1; 9 bases agree with TRBD2. Source material: PBMCs. CDR3 nucleotide sequence: TGCGCCAGCCGAGCGGGAGGTCCCTACAATGAGCAGTTCTTC. Translating it yields CASRAGGPYNEQFF.